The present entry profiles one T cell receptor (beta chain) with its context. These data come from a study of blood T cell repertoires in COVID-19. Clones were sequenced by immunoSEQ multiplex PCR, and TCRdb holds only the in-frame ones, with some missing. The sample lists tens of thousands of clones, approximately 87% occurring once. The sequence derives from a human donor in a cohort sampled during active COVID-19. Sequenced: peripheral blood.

The CDR3 spells CASSPGTVSYEQYF. For the CDR3, the DNA is TGTGCCAGCAGTCCAGGGACAGTCTCCTACGAGCAGTACTTC. The chain recombines TRBV28 with TRBJ2-7; TRBD1 aligns across 7 bases. The V gene end was trimmed by 5 bases and the J gene end by 0 bases; junction bases not matched to a gene: 4. The CDR3 is 14 amino acids. Germline CDR1 reads MDHEN; CDR2 reads SYDVKM.